These T cell receptor beta chains were read from a single sample in a study of beta chain features in type 1 diabetes. Using immunoSEQ multiplex PCR, the repertoire was profiled, and TCRdb retains in-frame clones only, with some absent. This table has 400,000 to 550,000 clones, about an eighth appearing once. The sequenced material came from naive CD4+ T cells from blood. Receptors were obtained from a woman between 18 and 30 years old in good health. The CDR3 runs from the conserved cysteine through the conserved F or W. A D gene is named only where the DNA matches it firmly. A row's size may be missing; if present it is once, few, many or a size class.

D: .
size: .
V: TRBV9
J: TRBJ2-3
DNA: TGTGCCAGCAGCATAAGGGGACGGGAGTGGAGTGGAGATACGCAGTATTTT
CDR3: CASSIRGREWSGDTQYF

D: TRBD1
size: .
V: TRBV7-9
J: TRBJ2-1
DNA: TGTGCCAGCAGCGAAGAACAGGGGTGGGATGAGCAGTTCTTC
CDR3: CASSEEQGWDEQFF

D: TRBD1
size: .
V: TRBV7-9
J: TRBJ1-6
DNA: TGTGCCAGCAGCTTAGGCAACAGGGGCGGCTCACCCCTCCACTTT
CDR3: CASSLGNRGGSPLHF

D: TRBD2
size: .
V: TRBV7-2
J: TRBJ2-7
DNA: TGTGCCAGCAGCTTAGATAGCCTAGCGGGCGGGCTCGAGCAGTACTTC
CDR3: CASSLDSLAGGLEQYF

D: .
size: .
V: TRBV9
J: TRBJ2-3
DNA: TGTGCCAGCAGCGTCGAGGGAGCACTAGCAGATACGCAGTATTTT
CDR3: CASSVEGALADTQYF

D: TRBD1
size: .
V: TRBV19
J: TRBJ1-6
DNA: TGTGCCACAGGCCGCGGACAGGGGGATAATTCACCCCTCCACTTT
CDR3: CATGRGQGDNSPLHF

D: TRBD1
size: few
V: TRBV7-9
J: TRBJ1-1
DNA: TGTGCCAGCAGGGACAAACCCCGAACAGGGGGGTCAACTGAAGCTTTCTTT
CDR3: CASRDKPRTGGSTEAFF

D: .
size: .
V: TRBV7-8
J: TRBJ1-2
DNA: TGTGCCAGCAGCTTAGCGCGCACCGGGAAGAACTATGGCTACACCTTC
CDR3: CASSLARTGKNYGYTF

D: TRBD1
size: .
V: TRBV2
J: TRBJ2-5
DNA: TGTGCCAGCAGTGGAGGGGGCCGGGAGACCCAGTACTTC
CDR3: CASSGGGRETQYF

D: .
size: few
V: TRBV7-3
J: TRBJ2-3
DNA: TGTGCCAGCAGCTATGCGCCAGGGGCCGGGGATACGCAGTATTTT
CDR3: CASSYAPGAGDTQYF

D: .
size: .
V: TRBV7-9
J: TRBJ1-5
DNA: TGTGCCAGCAGCTTAGCGGGTGATCAGCCCCAGCATTTT
CDR3: CASSLAGDQPQHF

D: .
size: few
V: TRBV7-9
J: TRBJ2-7
DNA: .
CDR3: CASSLGVGTGAMSPYF

D: .
size: .
V: TRBV28
J: TRBJ2-1
DNA: TGTGCCAGCGGGGCTATACAGGCTGAGCAGTTCTTC
CDR3: CASGAIQAEQFF

D: TRBD1
size: .
V: TRBV5-1
J: TRBJ2-1
DNA: TGCGCCAGCAGCACGGGACAGTTAATCAATGAGCAGTTCTTC
CDR3: CASSTGQLINEQFF

D: TRBD2
size: few
V: TRBV11-3
J: TRBJ2-3
DNA: TGTGCCAGCAGCTCTAGCGGGACCCCCGCAGATACGCAGTATTTT
CDR3: CASSSSGTPADTQYF

D: .
size: .
V: TRBV14
J: TRBJ1-4
DNA: TGTGCCAGCAGCCAAGAAGGGTTGAGGAATGAAAAACTGTTTTTT
CDR3: CASSQEGLRNEKLFF

D: .
size: few
V: TRBV19
J: TRBJ2-7
DNA: TGTGCCAGTAGTACAGGACATGCGTGGGGGCAGTACTTC
CDR3: CASSTGHAWGQYF

D: .
size: .
V: TRBV19
J: TRBJ2-1
DNA: TGTGCCAGTAGCACATACAATGAGCAGTTCTTC
CDR3: CASSTYNEQFF

D: .
size: few
V: TRBV10-3
J: TRBJ2-6
DNA: TGTGCCATCAGTGCAGGGGTCCCTGGGGCCAACGTCCTGACTTTC
CDR3: CAISAGVPGANVLTF

D: .
size: .
V: TRBV18
J: TRBJ2-7
DNA: TGTGCCAGCTCACCGGCGGGCAGTCCCTACGAGCAGTACTTC
CDR3: CASSPAGSPYEQYF

D: .
size: .
V: TRBV18
J: TRBJ1-1
DNA: TGTGCCAGCTCACCACTGGGTTCCACTGAAGCTTTCTTT
CDR3: CASSPLGSTEAFF

D: .
size: few
V: TRBV25-1
J: TRBJ1-6
DNA: TGTGCCAGCAGTGAGGCCTGGAATTCACCCCTCCACTTT
CDR3: CASSEAWNSPLHF

D: .
size: .
V: TRBV29-1
J: TRBJ2-2
DNA: TGCAGCGTTGATACCCAAGGATCCACCGGGGAGCTGTTTTTT
CDR3: CSVDTQGSTGELFF

D: TRBD1
size: few
V: TRBV30
J: TRBJ1-2
DNA: TGTGCCTGGCTACCGGGACAGGGTCTCTATGGCTACACCTTC
CDR3: CAWLPGQGLYGYTF

D: .
size: few
V: TRBV19
J: TRBJ2-1
DNA: TGTGCCAGTAGGTTCCGGGACTCCCTTGTGTTGGTGTACAATGAGCAGTTCTTC
CDR3: CASRFRDSLVLVYNEQFF

D: .
size: few
V: TRBV30
J: TRBJ2-4
DNA: TGTGCCTGGAGTCGCCAGATACTAGCCAAAAACATTCAGTACTTC
CDR3: CAWSRQILAKNIQYF

D: .
size: few
V: TRBV18
J: TRBJ2-7
DNA: TGTGCCAGCTCACCCTATTTGGGCGAGCAGTACTTC
CDR3: CASSPYLGEQYF

D: TRBD1
size: few
V: TRBV18
J: TRBJ1-3
DNA: TGTGCCAGCTCGCCCCGGGACAGTCTGGACTCTGGAAACACCATATATTTT
CDR3: CASSPRDSLDSGNTIYF

D: .
size: .
V: TRBV14
J: TRBJ2-3
DNA: TGTGCCAGCAGCCTCACAGGGAATACGCAGTATTTT
CDR3: CASSLTGNTQYF

D: .
size: .
V: TRBV15
J: TRBJ2-1
DNA: TGTGCCACCAGCAGGTCCGCAGACGGCTACAATGAGCAGTTCTTC
CDR3: CATSRSADGYNEQFF

D: .
size: few
V: TRBV7-9
J: TRBJ2-7
DNA: TGTGCCAGCAGCTTAAACCAAGGGGAGCAGTACTTC
CDR3: CASSLNQGEQYF

D: .
size: .
V: TRBV27
J: TRBJ2-3
DNA: TGTGCCAGCAGTTTGTGGGGGCGCACAGATACGCAGTATTTT
CDR3: CASSLWGRTDTQYF

D: .
size: .
V: TRBV5-1
J: TRBJ1-1
DNA: TGCGCCAGCAGCTTGCCGGGACGGATCACTGAAGCTTTCTTT
CDR3: CASSLPGRITEAFF

D: .
size: .
V: TRBV10-3
J: TRBJ2-3
DNA: TGTGCCATCAGTGAAGCAGATACGCAGTATTTT
CDR3: CAISEADTQYF

D: .
size: .
V: TRBV6-5
J: TRBJ2-7
DNA: TGTGCCAGCAGTTACCACCGACAGACCTACGAGCAGTACTTC
CDR3: CASSYHRQTYEQYF

D: .
size: few
V: TRBV6-1
J: TRBJ2-7
DNA: TGTGCCAGCAGTGAAGGGGGGCCAGGGCTCGAGCAGTACTTC
CDR3: CASSEGGPGLEQYF

D: .
size: .
V: TRBV2
J: TRBJ2-7
DNA: TGTGCCAGCAGTAGGTTGCCGGAAGGCGAGCAGTACTTC
CDR3: CASSRLPEGEQYF

D: .
size: many
V: TRBV10-3
J: TRBJ2-1
DNA: TGTGCCATCAGTGAGAGCTCCTACAATGAGCAGTTCTTC
CDR3: CAISESSYNEQFF

D: .
size: few
V: TRBV19
J: TRBJ1-3
DNA: TGTGCCAGTAGTATTTCGAGAAACACCATATATTTT
CDR3: CASSISRNTIYF

D: TRBD1
size: few
V: TRBV30
J: TRBJ1-1
DNA: TGTGCCTGGAGTGTAAATTTGGGGACAGGGGCCCGTGGCACTGAAGCTTTCTTT
CDR3: CAWSVNLGTGARGTEAFF

D: TRBD1
size: few
V: TRBV5-1
J: TRBJ2-5
DNA: TGCGCCAGCAGCTCAGGGACAGGGTCCCAAGAGACCCAGTACTTC
CDR3: CASSSGTGSQETQYF